The 29 T cell receptor beta chains listed next were all sequenced from one sample in a study of shared clonotypes between healthy human individuals. It was CD45RO-negative cells, positively selected for CCR7, that made up naive CD8 cells, with terminally differentiated effector memory CD45RA+ cells excluded. The repertoire was sequenced with immunoSEQ multiplex PCR; TCRdb's copy has only in-frame clones and lacks some. The profile shows roughly 2,000,000 clones, about 93% of them singletons. Specimen: naive CD8+ T cells from PBMCs. The receptors come from a man in his late teens or twenties in good health. Some clones in this sample may be carry-over from other donors' samples.

This chain joins TRBV27 and TRBJ2-3; D remains unclear. Trimming cost V 5 bases and J 6 bases, with 12 bases left between them. Looked up from germline, CDR1 is MNHEY and CDR2 is SMNVEV (reference sequence). The CDR3 totals 13 residues. In DNA form, the CDR3 reads TGTGCCAGCAGTGATCGTGGGCCCGATACGCAGTATTTT. Residues: CASSDRGPDTQYF.

The gene calls are TRBV27 and TRBJ2-2; 8 bases align to TRBD1. The CDR3 covers 17 residues. CDR1 MNHEY and CDR2 SMNVEV come from the germline V gene (reference sequence). Trimming cost V 8 bases and J 6 bases; bases outside gene matches: 17. CDR3 nucleotides: TGTGCCAGCCTGAGCCCGAACCTTCAGGGGGCGGCCGGGGAGCTGTTTTTT. This encodes CASLSPNLQGAAGELFF.

Concerning this clone: Other nucleotide sequences from this sample produce the same CDR3. The V gene is TRBV29-1, the J gene TRBJ2-2; D may be TRBD1 (6 bases). There are 12 residues in the CDR3. Germline CDR1 SQVTM, CDR2 ANQGSEA. Trimming pared 6 bases from V and 4 bases from J, leaving 9 bases between. The CDR3 DNA follows: TGCAGCGTGGCAGGGGTCACCGGGGAGCTGTTTTTT. Its protein is CSVAGVTGELFF.

V gene TRBV27 combines with J gene TRBJ1-4; TRBD1 might be the D (6 bases). The germline CDR1 and CDR2 sequences are MNHEY and SMNVEV (reference sequence). This CDR3 is 15 amino acids long. Trimming pared 6 bases from V and 8 bases from J, leaving 19 bases between. The DNA for the CDR3 is TGTGCCAGCAGCCTCGCAGGGGCGGCAAGAGAAAAACTGTTTTTT. Its protein is CASSLAGAAREKLFF.

The chain recombines TRBV2 with TRBJ2-1; maybe TRBD2 (6 bases). Germline CDR1 SNHLY, CDR2 FYNNEI. The V end was cut by 7 bases, the J end by 6 bases, with 13 bases between. The CDR3 has 13 residues. CDR3 nucleotides: TGTGCCAGCATTGTTAGCGGACCCAATGAGCAGTTCTTC. It translates to CASIVSGPNEQFF. The variable domain in full, with the rest retrieved from reference TRBV2 and TRBJ2-1, is EPEVTQTPSHQVTQMGQEVILRCVPISNHLYFYWYRQILGQKVEFLVSFYNNEISEKSEIFDDQFSVERPDGSNFTLKIRSTKLEDSAMYFCASIVSGPNEQFFGPGTRLTVL.

The genes are TRBV2 and TRBJ1-4; 8 bases align to TRBD1. Trimming took 3 bases from V and 8 from J; bases not matched to a gene: 5. The germline V gene has CDR1 SNHLY and CDR2 FYNNEI. The CDR3 has 14 residues. CDR3 bases: TGTGCCAGCAGTGATAGCGGACAGGGCGAAAAACTGTTTTTT. Encoded protein: CASSDSGQGEKLFF. Filled out from reference TRBV2 and TRBJ1-4, the complete variable domain reads EPEVTQTPSHQVTQMGQEVILRCVPISNHLYFYWYRQILGQKVEFLVSFYNNEISEKSEIFDDQFSVERPDGSNFTLKIRSTKLEDSAMYFCASSDSGQGEKLFFGSGTQLSVL.

A remark on this clone: The sample holds other DNA sequences that translate to the same CDR3. V is TRBV2 and J is TRBJ2-1; 9 bases align to TRBD2. The germline V gene has CDR1 SNHLY and CDR2 FYNNEI. The length of the CDR3 is 17 residues. V was clipped by 4 bases and J by 0 bases; unmatched bases: 7. The CDR3 loop reads CASSGGLAESSYNEQFF. For the CDR3, the DNA is TGTGCCAGCAGTGGGGGACTAGCAGAGAGCTCCTACAATGAGCAGTTCTTC.

V and J are TRBV27 and TRBJ2-1; 8 nucleotides align to TRBD2. This CDR3 is built from 14 residues. With V trimmed by 5 bases and J by 7 bases, 7 bases remained unmatched. Germline CDR1 reads MNHEY; CDR2 reads SMNVEV (reference sequence). CDR3 sequence: CASSTQRELNEQFF. CDR3 DNA: TGTGCCAGCAGTACCCAGCGGGAGTTGAATGAGCAGTTCTTC.

This clone was detected once. V gene TRBV15 combines with J gene TRBJ1-2; TRBD1 agrees at 9 bases. The length of the CDR3 is 15 residues. The germline gives CDR1 LNHNV, CDR2 YYDKDF (reference sequence). With V trimmed by 2 bases and J by 8 bases, 9 bases remained unmatched. CDR3 coding DNA: TGTGCCACCAGCAGAATACCGGGACAGGGTTTGGGCTACACCTTC. This encodes CATSRIPGQGLGYTF. Complete variable domain (other parts from reference TRBV15 and TRBJ1-2): DAMVIQNPRYQVTQFGKPVTLSCSQTLNHNVMYWYQQKSSQAPKLLFHYYDKDFNNEADTPDNFQSRRPNTSFCFLDIRSPGLGDTAMYLCATSRIPGQGLGYTFGSGTRLTVV.

The chain uses TRBV27 and TRBJ1-1; possible D gene TRBD1, 6 bases. This CDR3 comprises 12 residues. Per germline, CDR1 MNHEY and CDR2 SMNVEV (reference sequence). The V gene lost 5 bases and the J gene lost 5 bases, with 9 bases spanning the gap. The CDR3 DNA reads TGTGCCAGCAGTACCCAGGGGACTGAAGCTTTCTTT. Encoded protein: CASSTQGTEAFF.

This clone was counted only a few times. Other DNA sequences in the sample encode the same CDR3. The chain combines TRBV7-9 with TRBJ1-1; D unclear. CDR3 size: 12 residues. Germline values: CDR1 SEHNR, CDR2 FQNEAQ (reference sequence). The V end lost 1 base, the J end lost 5 bases, and 5 bases lay between the germline ends. This CDR3 is CASSLGRTEAFF. CDR3 DNA: TGTGCCAGCAGCTTAGGTAGGACTGAAGCTTTCTTT.

This clone was observed a few times. The chain joins TRBV7-9 to TRBJ1-1; the D gene is possibly TRBD1 (6 bases). CDR1 and CDR2 from the germline V gene are SEHNR and FQNEAQ (reference sequence). The CDR3 has 14 amino acids. V was shortened by 1 base and J by 4 bases, with 10 bases between the two germline ends. CDR3 nucleotides: TGTGCCAGCAGCTTAGTCGCGGGGGCCACTGAAGCTTTCTTT. Translated, it gives CASSLVAGATEAFF. The variable domain in full, with the rest retrieved from reference TRBV7-9 and TRBJ1-1, is DTGVSQNPRHKITKRGQNVTFRCDPISEHNRLYWYRQTLGQGPEFLTYFQNEAQLEKSRLLSDRFSAERPKGSFSTLEIQRTEQGDSAMYLCASSLVAGATEAFFGQGTRLTVV.

The chain is built from TRBV2 and TRBJ2-1, with D perhaps TRBD1 (6 bases). The V gene lost 6 bases and the J gene lost 6 bases, with 18 bases spanning the gap. This CDR3 has 15 amino acids. Germline-derived CDR1 and CDR2 are SNHLY and FYNNEI. CDR3 loop: CASRENAGVGNEQFF. In DNA form, the CDR3 reads TGTGCCAGCAGGGAAAACGCAGGGGTAGGCAATGAGCAGTTCTTC.

The chain is built from TRBV6-4 and TRBJ2-1, with D unclear. Trimming took off 4 bases at V and 0 bases at J, with 16 bases between the two ends. Germline values: CDR1 MRHNA, CDR2 SNTAGT. This CDR3 is built from 17 residues. The CDR3 DNA follows: TGTGCCAGCAGTGTAAGTGCGGACCCTAGCTCCTACAATGAGCAGTTCTTC. Translated: CASSVSADPSSYNEQFF.

The J gene is TRBJ2-7, the V gene TRBV15; 11 nucleotides line up with TRBD1. The V gene end was trimmed by 6 bases and the J gene end by 4 bases; junction bases not matched to a gene: 2. The germline V gene has CDR1 LNHNV and CDR2 YYDKDF (reference sequence). The length of the CDR3 is 13 residues. In nucleotides, the CDR3 is TGTGCCACCAGGGACAGGGGGCAGTACGAGCAGTACTTC. Amino acid sequence: CATRDRGQYEQYF.

The V and J genes are TRBV7-8 and TRBJ2-2, with TRBD1 identical over 8 bases. Germline-derived CDR1 and CDR2 are SGHVS and FQNEAQ. The length of the CDR3 is 15 residues. Trimming at V came to 5 bases and at J to 6 bases, leaving 8 bases not matched to a gene. CDR3 amino acids: CASSQRQGAPGELFF. The CDR3 region has the DNA TGTGCCAGCAGCCAAAGGCAGGGGGCGCCCGGGGAGCTGTTTTTT.

The rearrangement joins TRBV10-3 to TRBJ1-2, with 8 bases fitting TRBD1. Germline-derived CDR1 and CDR2 are ENHRY and SYGVKD. Trimming removed 4 bases from V and 7 bases from J; junction bases left unmatched: 14. CDR3 size: 16 residues. The CDR3 bases are TGTGCCATCAGTGTGGACCGGACAGGGCTAACGTTTGGCTACACCTTC. This sequence encodes CAISVDRTGLTFGYTF.

The J gene is TRBJ2-2, the V gene TRBV29-1, with 7 bases identical to TRBD2. This CDR3 has 12 amino acids. Germline V CDR1 and CDR2: SQVTM, ANQGSEA. V lost 7 bases and J lost 5; bases outside the gene matches: 4. In DNA form, the CDR3 reads TGCAGCGGGACTAGAAATACCGGGGAGCTGTTTTTT. The encoded protein is CSGTRNTGELFF.

V gene TRBV5-1 combines with J gene TRBJ2-7, with TRBD2 identical over 8 bases. The CDR3 has 15 amino acids. Germline CDR1 is SGHRS and CDR2 is YFSETQ. V lost 5 bases and J lost 0; bases outside the gene matches: 7. The CDR3 region has the DNA TGCGCCAGCAGACCGCGCAGCGGGAGCTCCTACGAGCAGTACTTC. It is translated as CASRPRSGSSYEQYF.

This chain joins TRBV19 and TRBJ1-5, with TRBD1 matching 7 bases. Trimming removed 5 bases from V and 0 bases from J; junction bases left unmatched: 7. Per the germline V gene, CDR1 is LNHDA and CDR2 is SQIVND (reference sequence). The CDR3 has 16 residues. In DNA, the CDR3 is TGTGCCAGTAGTCGACAGGGCCATGATAGCAATCAGCCCCAGCATTTT. Protein: CASSRQGHDSNQPQHF. Full variable domain (rest looked up from reference TRBV19 and TRBJ1-5): DGGITQSPKYLFRKEGQNVTLSCEQNLNHDAMYWYRQDPGQGLRLIYYSQIVNDFQKGDIAEGYSVSREKKESFPLTVTSAQKNPTAFYLCASSRQGHDSNQPQHFGDGTRLSIL.

The V call is TRBV5-1, the J call TRBJ2-7, with 9 bases matching TRBD2. In germline, CDR1 is SGHRS, CDR2 YFSETQ. There are 13 residues in the CDR3. With V trimmed by 2 bases and J by 6 bases, 3 bases remained unmatched. The CDR3 bases are TGCGCCAGCAGCTTTGGCGGGAGGGTCGAGCAGTACTTC. This sequence encodes CASSFGGRVEQYF. Variable domain in full (rest from reference TRBV5-1 and TRBJ2-7): KAGVTQTPRYLIKTRGQQVTLSCSPISGHRSVSWYQQTPGQGLQFLFEYFSETQRNKGNFPGRFSGRQFSNSRSEMNVSTLELGDSALYLCASSFGGRVEQYFGPGTRLTVT.

V usage is TRBV2 and J usage is TRBJ2-1; D assignment may be TRBD1 or TRBD2 (5 bases each). The CDR3 spans 14 residues. The V end was cut by 7 bases, the J end by 9 bases, with 19 bases between. From germline, CDR1 is SNHLY and CDR2 FYNNEI. CDR3 protein: CASTEGTRRAEQFF. CDR3 in DNA: TGTGCCAGCACCGAGGGGACGAGGAGAGCTGAGCAGTTCTTC.

This chain links TRBV9 with TRBJ1-2; a possible D gene is TRBD1 (6 bases). Trimming removed 3 bases from V and 2 bases from J, with 29 bases in between. CDR3 length equals 20 residues. Looked up from germline, CDR1 is SGDLS and CDR2 is YYNGEE. CDR3 residues: CASSGGRAMTGHSSNYGYTF. CDR3 in DNA: TGTGCCAGCAGCGGTGGGAGGGCCATGACAGGCCACTCGTCCAACTATGGCTACACCTTC. The full variable domain, in which reference TRBV9 and TRBJ1-2 provide the parts outside the CDR3, is DSGVTQTPKHLITATGQRVTLRCSPRSGDLSVYWYQQSLDQGLQFLIQYYNGEERAKGNILERFSAQQFPDLHSELNLSSLELGDSALYFCASSGGRAMTGHSSNYGYTFGSGTRLTVV.

The chain joins TRBV7-9 to TRBJ2-7; 7 bases line up with TRBD1. CDR1 and CDR2 (germline): SEHNR, FQNEAQ (reference sequence). The CDR3 is 14 residues long. J was trimmed by 5 bases and V by 8 bases; bases with no gene match: 12. CDR3 sequence reads: CASGSQGLVHEQYF. DNA for the CDR3: TGTGCCAGCGGATCACAGGGGCTAGTACACGAGCAGTACTTC.

V usage is TRBV5-1 and J usage is TRBJ1-1; a weak D match, TRBD1 (6 bases). The germline CDR1 and CDR2 sequences are SGHRS and YFSETQ. CDR3 size: 14 residues. V lost 6 bases, J lost 1 base, and 13 bases lay in between. DNA of the CDR3: TGCGCCAGCACCCTGGGGGCTGGGAACACTGAAGCTTTCTTT. Encoded protein: CASTLGAGNTEAFF.

This chain uses TRBV9 with TRBJ1-4; D is ambiguous. This CDR3 has 14 residues. Trimming pared 4 bases from V and 8 bases from J, leaving 15 bases between. The germline V gene has CDR1 SGDLS and CDR2 YYNGEE. Here the CDR3 DNA reads TGTGCCAGCAGCTCCTTTGGGTTAGGCGAAAAACTGTTTTTT. This codes for CASSSFGLGEKLFF.

This rearrangement joins TRBV27 to TRBJ1-2, with 8 bases matching TRBD1. The CDR3 spans 16 residues. The germline gives CDR1 MNHEY, CDR2 SMNVEV (reference sequence). With V trimmed by 6 bases and J by 4 bases, 13 bases remained unmatched. The CDR3 coding sequence is TGTGCCAGCAGCCCAAGCTCGGGACAGGCGACCTATGGCTACACCTTC. It yields the protein CASSPSSGQATYGYTF.

The gene calls are TRBV18 and TRBJ2-7; TRBD1 aligns across 7 bases. The length of the CDR3 is 16 residues. Germline-derived CDR1 and CDR2 are KGHSH and LQKENI. V shed 4 bases, J shed 2 bases, and the junction held 11 bases outside the gene matches. The CDR3 is CASSRKSGQDPYEQYF. The CDR3 bases are TGTGCCAGCTCACGAAAATCCGGACAGGACCCCTACGAGCAGTACTTC.

V usage is TRBV9 and J usage is TRBJ2-3; D perhaps matches TRBD1 (5 bases). Trimming cost V 2 bases and J 4 bases, with 11 bases left between them. The CDR3 consists of 14 residues. In germline, CDR1 is SGDLS, CDR2 YYNGEE. In DNA, the CDR3 is TGTGCCAGCAGCGTGGGCAGGGCGGCAGATACGCAGTATTTT. This gives the protein CASSVGRAADTQYF.